One and the same sample provided the 26 T cell receptor beta chains below, sequenced in a study of STAT3 mutations in large granular lymphocyte leukemia. Findings and limits, study-wide: In T-cell large granular lymphocyte leukemia, about half of patients showed multiple immunodominant subclonotypes.

Sequencing was performed with immunoSEQ multiplex PCR; in TCRdb, only in-frame clones are kept and a portion is missing. The sample includes roughly 40,000 clones, about 81% seen only once; the top ten take roughly 0.4%. These receptors are not linked to any known antigen. Sequencing was done on a sample of PBMCs. The receptors here all came from a human donor with T large granular lymphocyte leukemia. Some clones in this sample may be carry-over from other donors' samples.

The V and J genes are TRBV7-2 and TRBJ1-5; unclear D gene. Trimming pared 3 bases from V and 3 bases from J, leaving 9 bases between. Germline CDR1 and CDR2: SGHTA and FQGNSA. This CDR3 is 14 amino acids long. The DNA of the CDR3 is TGTGCCAGCAGCTTTCGGCAGGACAATCAGCCCCAGCATTTT. It is translated as CASSFRQDNQPQHF.

The chain has TRBV28 and TRBJ1-4; D not certain. Germline lookup yields CDR1 MDHEN and CDR2 SYDVKM. This CDR3 comprises 17 residues. The ends were cut back, 1 base at V and 0 bases at J, with 12 bases in the middle. The CDR3 is CASSLSSRSATNEKLFF. The CDR3 DNA follows: TGTGCCAGCAGTTTATCGTCTCGGTCAGCAACTAATGAAAAACTGTTTTTT.

The chain combines TRBV5-1 with TRBJ1-2, with 8 bases fitting TRBD1. Germline loops: CDR1 SGHRS, CDR2 YFSETQ. This CDR3 has 15 residues. The V gene end was trimmed by 5 bases and the J gene end by 4 bases; junction bases not matched to a gene: 10. CDR3 bases: TGCGCCAGCAGACCTACCGGACAGGGAGTCTATGGCTACACCTTC. Translation gives CASRPTGQGVYGYTF. The variable domain in full, completed from reference TRBV5-1 and TRBJ1-2, reads KAGVTQTPRYLIKTRGQQVTLSCSPISGHRSVSWYQQTPGQGLQFLFEYFSETQRNKGNFPGRFSGRQFSNSRSEMNVSTLELGDSALYLCASRPTGQGVYGYTFGSGTRLTVV.

The CDR3 region has the DNA TGTGCCAGCAGTTACTACAGGGGTAGGGATGAAAAACTGTTTTTT. Its translation: CASSYYRGRDEKLFF. The chain combines TRBV6-6 with TRBJ1-4; 7 nucleotides match TRBD1. The CDR3 extends over 15 amino acids. After removal of 1 base from V and 6 bases from J, the junction contained 5 bases not matched to a gene. CDR1 and CDR2 (germline): MNHNY, SVGAGI (reference sequence).

The chain has TRBV27 and TRBJ2-5; TRBD2 agrees at 9 bases. The CDR3 consists of 18 residues. Trimming at V came to 2 bases and at J to 1 base, leaving 11 bases not matched to a gene. Germline V lookup: CDR1 MNHEY, CDR2 SMNVEV (reference sequence). The CDR3 sequence: CASSLVGTQRGVQETQYF. In DNA form, the CDR3 reads TGTGCCAGCAGTTTAGTAGGTACACAGCGGGGGGTCCAAGAGACCCAGTACTTC.

V is TRBV7-2 and J is TRBJ1-2, with D unresolved. V shed 2 bases and J shed 0 bases, with 4 bases lying between them. Germline V lookup: CDR1 SGHTA, CDR2 FQGNSA. This CDR3 spans 13 amino acids. The CDR3 here is CASSLQPNYGYTF. CDR3 DNA: TGTGCCAGCAGCTTACAACCTAACTATGGCTACACCTTC.

The rearrangement uses TRBV18 and TRBJ1-2; no reliable D call. Germline CDR1 and CDR2: KGHSH and LQKENI. Trimming cost V 3 bases and J 8 bases, with 16 bases left between them. The CDR3 runs 14 residues. CDR3 in amino acids: CASSPDIGGRGYTF. CDR3 in DNA: TGTGCCAGCTCACCTGATATTGGAGGGCGCGGCTACACCTTC.

The chain recombines TRBV19 with TRBJ1-1; the D is unclear. Germline V lookup: CDR1 LNHDA, CDR2 SQIVND (reference sequence). The CDR3 contains 13 residues. Trimming stripped 3 bases from V and 0 bases from J, with 5 bases between. CDR3: CASSIQVNTEAFF. As DNA, the CDR3 is TGTGCCAGTAGTATTCAGGTGAACACTGAAGCTTTCTTT.

The chain couples TRBV4-3 to TRBJ2-2; no clear D gene. There are 15 residues in the CDR3. Germline V gene sequence: CDR1 LGHNA, CDR2 YSLEER. Trimming stripped 0 bases from V and 6 bases from J, with 11 bases between. This CDR3 reads CASSQDISKAGELFF. The CDR3 DNA reads as TGCGCCAGCAGCCAAGATATAAGTAAGGCCGGGGAGCTGTTTTTT.

This chain joins TRBV29-1 and TRBJ1-5, with TRBD1 matching over 7 bases. V gave up 6 bases and J gave up 1 base; unmatched junction bases: 3. The CDR3 spans 13 residues. The germline V gene has CDR1 SQVTM and CDR2 ANQGSEA. In DNA form, the CDR3 reads TGCAGCGTGACGACAGGGAGCAATCAGCCCCAGCATTTT. As protein: CSVTTGSNQPQHF.

J is TRBJ2-3 and V is TRBV5-1; 7 positions match TRBD1. The CDR3 has 15 amino acids. V shed 0 bases, J shed 6 bases, and the junction held 7 bases outside the gene matches. In germline, CDR1 is SGHRS, CDR2 YFSETQ. The CDR3 spells CASSLALEQGDTQYF. The DNA of the CDR3 is TGCGCCAGCAGCTTGGCCCTGGAACAGGGGGATACGCAGTATTTT.

This chain uses TRBV6-1 with TRBJ1-5, with 8 positions matching TRBD1. The V segment lost 4 bases and the J segment 4 bases; nucleotides outside the gene matches: 18. The CDR3 totals 19 residues. CDR1 MNHNS and CDR2 SASEGT come from the germline V gene. The CDR3 loop reads CASSVGWTGRLPSNQPQHF. The DNA for the CDR3 is TGTGCCAGCAGTGTAGGATGGACAGGGAGACTCCCATCTAATCAGCCCCAGCATTTT.

The chain links TRBV7-2 to TRBJ2-7, with D tentatively TRBD1 (6 bases). The CDR3 contains 13 residues. V lost 5 bases and J lost 6, with 14 bases in between. The V gene's germline CDR1 is SGHTA and CDR2 FQGNSA. CDR3 amino acids: CASSAYRVGEQYF. CDR3 in DNA: TGTGCCAGCAGCGCCTACAGGGTCGGCGAGCAGTACTTC.

This clone was recorded once. This chain uses TRBV29-1 with TRBJ1-2; D not certain. V dropped 4 bases and J dropped 0 bases, with 9 bases sitting between them. Germline lookup yields CDR1 SQVTM and CDR2 ANQGSEA. This CDR3 has 13 amino acids. The CDR3 spells CSVAVGTNYGYTF. CDR3 coding DNA: TGCAGCGTTGCGGTAGGAACTAACTATGGCTACACCTTC. Variable domain in full (rest from reference TRBV29-1 and TRBJ1-2): SAVISQKPSRDICQRGTSLTIQCQVDSQVTMMFWYRQQPGQSLTLIATANQGSEATYESGFVIDKFPISRPNLTFSTLTVSNMSPEDSSIYLCSVAVGTNYGYTFGSGTRLTVV.

The rearrangement links TRBV7-8 to TRBJ1-5; D is uncertain. V was cut by 0 bases and J by 0 bases, with 12 bases left in between. CDR1 and CDR2 (germline): SGHVS, FQNEAQ. The CDR3 is made up of 17 amino acids. Here the CDR3 reads CASSLAPIVNSNQPQHF. The CDR3 nucleotides are TGTGCCAGCAGCTTAGCCCCCATAGTTAATAGCAATCAGCCCCAGCATTTT.

This chain joins TRBV28 and TRBJ1-1; D might be TRBD1 (6 bases). The CDR3 runs to 17 residues. CDR1 and CDR2 from the germline V gene are MDHEN and SYDVKM. Trimming shortened V by 4 bases and J by 0 bases, and 18 bases separated the two germline ends. CDR3 nucleotide sequence: TGTGCCAGCAGTTATCGGGAGGGGGGCTTCATGAACACTGAAGCTTTCTTT. It translates to CASSYREGGFMNTEAFF.

J is TRBJ2-3 and V is TRBV5-1, with D perhaps TRBD2 (6 bases). V dropped 2 bases and J dropped 5 bases, with 9 bases sitting between them. Germline loops: CDR1 SGHRS, CDR2 YFSETQ. The CDR3 has 13 residues. The CDR3 bases are TGCGCCAGCAGCTTTCCGGGGGAAGATACGCAGTATTTT. Its protein is CASSFPGEDTQYF.

In DNA form, the CDR3 reads TGCGCCAGCAGCCACCCGGGGTGGACTGAAGCTTTCTTT. Its translation: CASSHPGWTEAFF. The chain couples TRBV4-1 to TRBJ1-1; D is undetermined. Germline CDR1 MGHRA, CDR2 YSYEKL. The CDR3 is made up of 13 amino acids. V lost 3 bases, J lost 5 bases, and 10 bases lay in between.

The rearrangement links TRBV6-6 to TRBJ1-6, with TRBD1 matching over 9 bases. CDR3 length: 15 amino acids. After removal of 6 bases from V and 7 bases from J, the junction contained 7 bases not matched to a gene. Per the germline V gene, CDR1 is MNHNY and CDR2 is SVGAGI (reference sequence). The CDR3 bases are TGTGCCAGCAGCCTGGGACAGGGTCGGAATTCACCCCTCCACTTT. Protein: CASSLGQGRNSPLHF.

The gene calls are TRBV5-1 and TRBJ1-4; D call uncertain. The V and J ends lost 0 bases and 7 bases respectively, with 13 bases between them. Germline CDR1 reads SGHRS; CDR2 reads YFSETQ. There are 15 residues in the CDR3. In DNA form, the CDR3 reads TGCGCCAGCAGCTTGGGGGCAGTCTTAGGTGAAAAACTGTTTTTT. Translation: CASSLGAVLGEKLFF.

The gene calls are TRBV19 and TRBJ1-5; D is unclear. V shed 0 bases and J shed 4 bases, with 10 bases lying between them. The CDR3 is 15 amino acids. Germline CDR1 LNHDA, CDR2 SQIVND (reference sequence). The CDR3 DNA sequence: TGTGCCAGTAGTATAGACGCGGACGGGAATCAGCCCCAGCATTTT. Amino acids: CASSIDADGNQPQHF.

The chain couples TRBV2 to TRBJ1-2; TRBD1 matches 8 bases. V trimming: 2 bases; J trimming: 4 bases; junction bases outside the gene matches: 6. Germline V gene sequence: CDR1 SNHLY, CDR2 FYNNEI. CDR3 length: 15 residues. DNA for the CDR3: TGTGCCAGCAGTGAATCGGCAGGGGGCTTCTATGGCTACACCTTC. Protein: CASSESAGGFYGYTF.

The chain joins TRBV4-2 to TRBJ1-2; D is unresolved. This CDR3 region has 14 residues. Trimming left V 0 bases short and J 6 bases short, with 11 bases between. Germline V gene lookup returns CDR1 LGHNA and CDR2 YNFKEQ. The CDR3 region is CASSQDRQDDGYTF. The CDR3, as DNA: TGTGCCAGCAGCCAAGATCGGCAGGATGATGGCTACACCTTC.

The CDR3 DNA sequence: TGTGCCAGCAGCCAGTTCTGGGGCTCTGGAAACACCATATATTTT. This gives the protein CASSQFWGSGNTIYF. The V gene is TRBV7-9, the J gene TRBJ1-3; D is uncertain. This CDR3 has 15 residues. V was shortened by 5 bases and J by 0 bases, with 11 bases between the two germline ends. The germline V gene has CDR1 SEHNR and CDR2 FQNEAQ (reference sequence). Combining the CDR3 with reference TRBV7-9 and TRBJ1-3 gives the whole variable domain DTGVSQNPRHKITKRGQNVTFRCDPISEHNRLYWYRQTLGQGPEFLTYFQNEAQLEKSRLLSDRFSAERPKGSFSTLEIQRTEQGDSAMYLCASSQFWGSGNTIYFGEGSWLTVV.

The chain employs TRBV5-4 and TRBJ2-2; D remains ambiguous. CDR1 and CDR2 (germline): SGHNT, YYREEE (reference sequence). The CDR3 consists of 17 residues. Trimming pared 2 bases from V and 0 bases from J, leaving 14 bases between. As DNA, the CDR3 is TGTGCCAGCAGCTTACCGGGCAGCCGACCGAACACCGGGGAGCTGTTTTTT. Residues: CASSLPGSRPNTGELFF. Complete variable domain (other parts from reference TRBV5-4 and TRBJ2-2): ETGVTQSPTHLIKTRGQQVTLRCSSQSGHNTVSWYQQALGQGPQFIFQYYREEENGRGNFPPRFSGLQFPNYSSELNVNALELDDSALYLCASSLPGSRPNTGELFFGEGSRLTVL.

As DNA, the CDR3 is TGTGCCAGCAGCTCCGGTGGGCTTTCACCCCTCCACTTT. Translating gives CASSSGGLSPLHF. The J gene is TRBJ1-6, the V gene TRBV7-8, with unresolved D. Trimming left V 4 bases short and J 9 bases short, with 10 bases between. The CDR3 covers 13 residues. Germline CDR1 is SGHVS and CDR2 is FQNEAQ.